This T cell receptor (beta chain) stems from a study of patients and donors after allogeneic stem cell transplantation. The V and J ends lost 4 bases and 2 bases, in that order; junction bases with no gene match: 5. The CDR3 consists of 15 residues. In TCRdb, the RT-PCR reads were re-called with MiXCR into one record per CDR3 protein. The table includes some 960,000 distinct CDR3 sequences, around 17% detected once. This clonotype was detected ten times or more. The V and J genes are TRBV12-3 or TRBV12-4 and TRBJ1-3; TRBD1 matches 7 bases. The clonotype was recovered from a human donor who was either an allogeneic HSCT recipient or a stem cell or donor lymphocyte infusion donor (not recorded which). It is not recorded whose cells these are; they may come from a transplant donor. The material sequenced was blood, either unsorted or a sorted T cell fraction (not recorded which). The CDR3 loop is CASSSGTVAGNTIYF. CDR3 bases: TGTGCCAGCAGTTCCGGGACAGTCGCTGGAAACACCATATATTTT.